This T cell receptor beta chain was captured in a study of blood T cell repertoires in COVID-19. Study summary: Specimens from acute and convalescent COVID-19 originated in the United States, Italy and Spain.

In the original workflow: Estimates of nucleated cell counts were drawn from the amplification of reference gene primers. Clones were sequenced by immunoSEQ multiplex PCR, and TCRdb holds only the in-frame ones, with some missing. V and J calls and clone size are those listed in that table; D and trimming were worked out from the DNA. This sample has about 260,000 clones; about 86% occur once, and the top ten carry 3.5% to 5%. Individuals drawn from around 25 US areas were roughly 18 to 100 years old. Participant reports of clinical history set cohort assignment. CDR1 is SGHDT, CDR2 YYEEEE, per germline. Trimming took 6 bases from V and 5 from J, leaving 14 bases between them. The CDR3 is 13 residues long.

The source of this sequence is a man aged 25 to 40 with acute COVID-19. The rearrangement uses TRBV5-6 and TRBJ1-1; TRBD1 is a possible D gene (5 bases). The sample consisted of PBMCs or T cells enriched from blood (not recorded which). Here the CDR3 DNA reads TGTGCCAGCACCGCATGGGACTTTACTGAAGCTTTCTTT. Amino acid sequence: CASTAWDFTEAFF.